Listed here are 32 T cell receptor beta chains from one sample, sequenced in a study of T cells in Graves' hyperthyroidism and ophthalmopathy. The source material, RNA transcripts, was used to amplify TCR beta CDR3 regions. HTBI primers were the set used in a first-round RT-PCR of the TCR CDR3. Using its own MiXCR run on the multiplex PCR reads, TCRdb lists one record per CDR3 protein. The sample carries about 660,000 distinct CDR3 sequences, about 45% recorded once. Sequencing was done on a sample of peripheral blood or thyroid tissue (not recorded which). These TCRs come from an adult man with Graves' disease, either hyperthyroidism or ophthalmopathy (not recorded which).

V gene TRBV20-1 combines with J gene TRBJ1-4; 9 nucleotides match TRBD1. J lost 8 bases, V lost 6 bases, and 10 bases had no gene match. CDR1 is DFQATT and CDR2 is SNEGSKA in the germline V gene (reference sequence). CDR3 length equals 14 residues. CDR3 in amino acids: CSAEPGQGKEKLFF. CDR3 sequence (DNA): TGCAGTGCCGAACCGGGACAGGGAAAGGAAAAACTGTTTTTT.

The J gene is TRBJ2-5, the V gene TRBV10-1; 7 bases are a match to TRBD1. V lost 5 bases, J lost 5 bases, and 8 bases stayed unmatched. The V gene's germline CDR1 is WNHNN and CDR2 SYGVQD (reference sequence). The CDR3 extends over 14 amino acids. Written as DNA, the CDR3 is TGCGCCAGCAGTATCGGGACAGTAGGGGAGACCCAGTACTTC. It is translated as CASSIGTVGETQYF.

This clonotype has only a few counts. The J gene is TRBJ1-2, the V gene TRBV3-1; D gene uncertain. This CDR3 is built from 15 residues. CDR1 LGHDT and CDR2 YNNKEL come from the germline V gene (reference sequence). Between the trimmed V and J ends, which lost 3 bases and 1 base, there was a span of 12 bases. The CDR3 sequence is CASSHGVRLNYGYTF. CDR3 coding DNA: TGTGCCAGCAGCCATGGCGTCAGACTTAACTATGGCTACACCTTC.

The chain joins TRBV6-1 to TRBJ2-2; no reliable D call. The V end lost 6 bases, the J end lost 5 bases, and 10 bases lay between the germline ends. Looked up from germline, CDR1 is MNHNS and CDR2 is SASEGT. The CDR3 runs to 13 residues. The CDR3 bases are TGTGCCAGCAGCTCCTACAGTACCGGGGAGCTGTTTTTT. This encodes CASSSYSTGELFF.

Regarding this clonotype: A much more abundant neighbour one base away suggests this may be a read error. The genes are TRBV7-6 and TRBJ2-5; 7 bases agree with TRBD2. From germline, CDR1 is SGHVS and CDR2 FNYEAQ. The CDR3 has 16 amino acids. The junction had 10 bases not matched to a gene; V was cut back by 5 bases and J by 1 base. The CDR3 sequence: CASSPKRDWFQETQYF. The CDR3 DNA reads as TGTGCCAGCAGCCCCAAGCGGGACTGGTTCCAAGAGACCCAGTACTTC.

Concerning this clonotype: A much more abundant neighbour one base away suggests this may be a read error. The CDR3 is CASSYLAGGRGTQYF. The CDR3 DNA reads TGTGCCAGCAGTTACTTAGCGGGGGGAAGAGGGACCCAGTACTTC. V gene TRBV7-6 combines with J gene TRBJ2-5; the match to TRBD2 covers 10 bases. There are 15 residues in the CDR3. The germline gives CDR1 SGHVS, CDR2 FNYEAQ. The J segment lost 7 bases and the V segment lost 6 bases, leaving 11 bases of the junction unmatched.

V is TRBV6-5 and J is TRBJ1-4; TRBD1 is a possible D gene (5 bases). The CDR3 is 14 residues long. Trimming took 3 bases from V and 2 from J, leaving 7 bases between them. CDR1 is MNHEY and CDR2 is SVGAGI in the germline V gene. The CDR3 loop reads CASSYDSTNEKLFF. In nucleotides, the CDR3 is TGTGCCAGCAGTTATGACAGCACTAATGAAAAACTGTTTTTT.

J is TRBJ2-5 and V is TRBV20-1, with D perhaps TRBD2 (5 bases). V was trimmed by 6 bases and J by 1 base, leaving 9 bases between them. The CDR3 runs 12 residues. Germline V gene sequence: CDR1 DFQATT, CDR2 SNEGSKA (reference sequence). The CDR3 DNA reads as TGCAGTGCCCCAAGCGGCCAAGAGACCCAGTACTTC. It encodes CSAPSGQETQYF.

V and J are TRBV29-1 and TRBJ1-2; 8 bases align to TRBD1. Germline CDR1 and CDR2: SQVTM and ANQGSEA. The CDR3 totals 13 residues. Losses at the gene ends were 8 bases for V and 8 bases for J; bases not matched to a gene: 13. CDR3 in DNA: TGCAGCAGTGAAGCGCAGGGGGCCAACGGCTACACCTTC. Translation: CSSEAQGANGYTF.

This clonotype was counted a few times. The chain uses TRBV5-6 and TRBJ1-2; no clear D gene. With 1 base removed from V and 10 bases from J, the gap between germline ends came to 11 bases. The germline CDR1 and CDR2 sequences are SGHDT and YYEEEE. There are 12 residues in the CDR3. The CDR3 coding sequence is TGTGCCAGCAGCTTGCCAGGTTTGACCTACACCTTC. Translation: CASSLPGLTYTF. Based on the CDR3 plus reference TRBV5-6 and TRBJ1-2, the full variable domain is DAGVTQSPTHLIKTRGQQVTLRCSPKSGHDTVSWYQQALGQGPQFIFQYYEEEERQRGNFPDRFSGHQFPNYSSELNVNALLLGDSALYLCASSLPGLTYTFGSGTRLTVV.

Concerning this clonotype: The CDR3 does not close with the conserved phenylalanine or tryptophan, likely indicating a read error. The DNA is left out, because the CDR3 cannot be placed on it with certainty; the CDR3 is given as TCRdb lists it. J is TRBJ1-6 and V is TRBV7-8. From germline, CDR1 is SGHVS and CDR2 FQNEAQ. From its first to its last residue, the CDR3 has 10 amino acids. CDR3 protein: CASSPDGLLA.

As regards this clonotype: A much larger clone sits a single nucleotide away, making a read error possible. The V gene is TRBV29-1, the J gene TRBJ2-5; D is uncertain. V gave up 2 bases and J gave up 3 bases, with 7 bases separating them. The CDR3 length is 12 residues. Germline assignment: CDR1 SQVTM and CDR2 ANQGSEA. CDR3 in DNA: TGCAGCGTTGAAAGTGGGGAAGAGACCCAGTACTTC. It translates to CSVESGEETQYF.

This sequence joins TRBV7-9 and TRBJ1-2; possibly TRBD1 for D (5 bases). This CDR3 contains 15 residues. The germline V gene has CDR1 SEHNR and CDR2 FQNEAQ (reference sequence). Trimming cost V 5 bases and J 5 bases, with 18 bases left between them. The CDR3 region has the DNA TGTGCCAGCAGCGGCCGACGGGCAGGGTCTTATGGCTACACCTTC. Translation: CASSGRRAGSYGYTF.

This clonotype turned up a few times. This chain links TRBV5-1 with TRBJ1-1; D is unclear. V was clipped by 0 bases and J by 0 bases, with 9 bases between them. Germline V gene sequence: CDR1 SGHRS, CDR2 YFSETQ. This CDR3 has 15 amino acids. CDR3 nucleotides: TGCGCCAGCAGCTTGGGTTTAAACGTGAACACTGAAGCTTTCTTT. This sequence encodes CASSLGLNVNTEAFF.

A note on this clonotype: Since the CDR3 does not end with the conserved phenylalanine or tryptophan, this likely comes from a read error. Because the CDR3's place on the DNA is in doubt, the DNA is left out and the CDR3 is given as listed by TCRdb. This chain connects TRBV10-3 to TRBJ2-2; the table's D gene call, TRBD1, was not cross checked with the DNA. 9 amino acids form the CDR3, both terminal residues included. Germline CDR1 reads ENHRY; CDR2 reads SYGVKD. The CDR3 is CAINRHGQG.

V usage is TRBV11-2 and J usage is TRBJ2-7, with a weak D call TRBD2 (6 bases). Germline V gene sequence: CDR1 SGHAT, CDR2 FQNNGV. Trimming cost V 6 bases and J 4 bases, with 16 bases left between them. The CDR3 contains 14 residues. CDR3 region: CASSPPGREYEQYF. The CDR3 region has the DNA TGTGCCAGCAGTCCACCTGGACGGGAGTACGAGCAGTACTTC.

This clonotype was detected ten times or more. The J gene is TRBJ2-7, the V gene TRBV7-8; D not certain. The CDR3 consists of 14 residues. In germline, CDR1 is SGHVS, CDR2 FQNEAQ. Trimming took 0 bases from V and 2 from J, leaving 8 bases between them. The CDR3 DNA sequence: TGTGCCAGCAGCTTAGCTGGCGTAGCCTACGAGCAGTACTTC. This gives the protein CASSLAGVAYEQYF.

This clonotype was found many times. This rearrangement joins TRBV7-6 to TRBJ1-2; no clear D gene. Germline V gene data show CDR1 as SGHVS and CDR2 as FNYEAQ. The length of the CDR3 is 13 residues. The V and J ends lost 1 base and 6 bases respectively, with 9 bases between them. The CDR3 DNA is TGTGCCAGCAGCTTAGAAGGGATAGATGGCTACACCTTC. It codes for CASSLEGIDGYTF.

V usage is TRBV29-1 and J usage is TRBJ1-1, with 7 bases aligning to TRBD1. The germline CDR1 and CDR2 sequences are SQVTM and ANQGSEA. The CDR3 totals 15 residues. CDR3 DNA: TGCACGCTGACTAGACCGGGGATCGGACAGGCTGAAGCTTTCTTT. It yields the protein CTLTRPGIGQAEAFF.

The rearrangement uses TRBV29-1 and TRBJ2-7, with D unclear. Trimming left V 5 bases short and J 2 bases short, with 16 bases between. Germline V gene sequence: CDR1 SQVTM, CDR2 ANQGSEA. The CDR3 runs to 14 residues. CDR3 sequence (DNA): TGCAGCGTTAAGGGATCCGGAAACACCTACGAGCAGTACTTC. Translation: CSVKGSGNTYEQYF.

The CDR3 is CASSSGTTKAEQYF. The CDR3 DNA reads as TGCGCCAGCAGCTCCGGGACAACAAAAGCCGAGCAGTACTTC. The chain has TRBV5-1 and TRBJ2-7, with a weak D call TRBD1 (6 bases). V was cut by 3 bases and J by 6 bases, with 16 bases left in between. Germline V gene sequence: CDR1 SGHRS, CDR2 YFSETQ. This CDR3 comprises 14 residues.

Turning to this clonotype: This sequence may be a read error, since a much larger clone differs from it by one base. The chain joins TRBV7-9 to TRBJ2-5; 8 nucleotides line up with TRBD2. V lost 5 bases to trimming and J lost 1 base; unmatched junction nucleotides: 9. There are 16 residues in the CDR3. Germline-derived CDR1 and CDR2 are SEHNR and FQNEAQ (reference sequence). CDR3 DNA sequence: TGTGCCAGCAGCCAATGCACAGCGGGAGCCCAAGAGACCCAGTACTTC. This gives the protein CASSQCTAGAQETQYF.

Concerning this clonotype: The germline gene is not matched at one end of the junction; a read error may be the cause. This chain links TRBV6-1 with TRBJ1-2; 7 nucleotides agree with TRBD1. The V gene's germline CDR1 is MNHNS and CDR2 SASEGT. The CDR3 runs 14 residues. For the CDR3, the DNA is TGTGCCAGCACCAGGGACAGAGCTAACTATGGCTGCACCTTC. This codes for CASTRDRANYGCTF.

In its sample, this clonotype was seen many times. The J gene is TRBJ2-7, the V gene TRBV7-3; 8 nucleotides line up with TRBD1. The CDR3 is 13 residues long. Per the germline V gene, CDR1 is SGHTA and CDR2 is FQGTGA. The V gene end was trimmed by 5 bases and the J gene end by 4 bases; junction bases not matched to a gene: 4. CDR3 sequence reads: CASSPGGGYEQYF. CDR3 in DNA: TGTGCCAGCAGCCCAGGGGGCGGTTACGAGCAGTACTTC.

The CDR3 here is CAISADRGVVRNEKLFF. In DNA, the CDR3 is TGTGCCATCAGTGCAGACAGGGGAGTGGTCCGTAATGAAAAACTGTTTTTT. The V gene is TRBV10-3, the J gene TRBJ1-4; 8 nucleotides line up with TRBD1. J was trimmed by 4 bases and V by 4 bases; bases with no gene match: 11. The length of the CDR3 is 17 residues. CDR1 and CDR2 (germline): ENHRY, SYGVKD.

This clonotype was counted a few times. The chain recombines TRBV7-2 with TRBJ1-6; 9 bases line up with TRBD1. From germline, CDR1 is SGHTA and CDR2 FQGNSA. Losses at the gene ends were 2 bases for V and 9 bases for J; bases not matched to a gene: 2. The CDR3 is made up of 14 amino acids. The CDR3 sequence: CASSLTGGFSPLHF. CDR3 in DNA: TGTGCCAGCAGCTTAACAGGGGGCTTTTCACCCCTCCACTTT.

V is TRBV29-1 and J is TRBJ1-2; 7 nucleotides align to TRBD1. The CDR3 extends over 13 amino acids. J was trimmed by 3 bases and V by 3 bases; bases with no gene match: 4. CDR1 and CDR2 from the germline V gene are SQVTM and ANQGSEA. The CDR3: CSVDPQGDYGYTF. The DNA for the CDR3 is TGCAGCGTTGACCCCCAGGGGGACTATGGCTACACCTTC.

CDR3 nucleotide sequence: TGCAGCGTAGCTACAGGGGCGGACGAGCAGTACTTC. Translation gives CSVATGADEQYF. The rearrangement joins TRBV29-1 to TRBJ2-7, with 7 bases that match TRBD1. The V segment lost 6 bases and the J segment 5 bases; nucleotides outside the gene matches: 7. Looked up from germline, CDR1 is SQVTM and CDR2 is ANQGSEA. The CDR3 sequence is 12 residues long.

The chain carries TRBV20-1 and TRBJ2-2, with 12 bases aligning to TRBD2. V was pared by 3 bases and J by 4 bases, with 6 bases of the junction left unmatched. Germline lookup yields CDR1 DFQATT and CDR2 SNEGSKA (reference sequence). CDR3 length: 16 residues. The CDR3 coding sequence is TGCAGTGCTAGGACTAGCGGGAGCCAGCGCACCGGGGAGCTGTTTTTT. Encoded protein: CSARTSGSQRTGELFF.

CDR3: CASSPRPSRQPQHF. The CDR3 DNA sequence: TGTGCCAGCAGCCCTCGACCTTCGAGACAGCCCCAGCATTTT. V usage is TRBV7-2 and J usage is TRBJ1-5; D uncertain. The length of the CDR3 is 14 residues. Trimming took 5 bases from V and 7 from J, leaving 15 bases between them. CDR1 and CDR2 (germline): SGHTA, FQGNSA.

The table lists this clonotype with a count of one. This may stem from a read error, because a much larger clone lies one nucleotide away. V is TRBV2 and J is TRBJ1-5; possible D gene TRBD1, 5 bases. There are 15 residues in the CDR3. Germline values: CDR1 SNHLY, CDR2 FYNNEI. Between the trimmed V and J ends, which lost 6 bases and 4 bases, there was a span of 16 bases. The CDR3 protein is CASRIAGTENQPQHF. CDR3 nucleotides: TGTGCCAGCAGGATCGCAGGGACGGAAAATCAGCCCCAGCATTTT. The full variable domain, with the rest looked up from reference TRBV2 and TRBJ1-5, is EPEVTQTPSHQVTQMGQEVILRCVPISNHLYFYWYRQILGQKVEFLVSFYNNEISEKSEIFDDQFSVERPDGSNFTLKIRSTKLEDSAMYFCASRIAGTENQPQHFGDGTRLSIL.

This clonotype was picked up many times. The V and J genes are TRBV2 and TRBJ1-2; TRBD1 agrees at 7 bases. The V gene end was trimmed by 6 bases and the J gene end by 6 bases; junction bases not matched to a gene: 16. The germline CDR1 and CDR2 sequences are SNHLY and FYNNEI. The CDR3 consists of 16 residues. The DNA of the CDR3 is TGTGCCAGCAGCCCAACACGACAGGGACAGTTCCATGGCTACACCTTC. Protein: CASSPTRQGQFHGYTF.